The source of this T cell receptor beta chain is a study of blood T cell repertoires in COVID-19. As for the study in general: Collection of acute and convalescent COVID-19 samples took place in the United States, Italy and Spain. T cells, B-cell-depleted T cells, or PBMCs supplied cDNA or gDNA.

In the source study's methods: Reference gene primer amplification gave estimated nucleated cell counts. Method: immunoSEQ multiplex PCR; TCRdb's copy keeps in-frame clones and lacks some. Clonal size and the V and J genes are those of that table, whereas D and trimming came from the DNA. The data show roughly 100,000 clones, 70% to 90% seen once. This clone was seen only a few times. This TCR was sampled from a woman aged 55-75 years with acute or convalescent COVID-19. Sequenced: peripheral blood.

The CDR3 is CASSLVARSGSVEQYF. The CDR3 nucleotides are TGCGCCAGCAGCTTGGTGGCACGGAGCGGGAGCGTCGAGCAGTACTTC. J is TRBJ2-7 and V is TRBV5-1; 8 bases map to TRBD2. Looked up from germline, CDR1 is SGHRS and CDR2 is YFSETQ. The CDR3 has 16 amino acids. Trimming at V came to 0 bases and at J to 6 bases, leaving 11 bases not matched to a gene.